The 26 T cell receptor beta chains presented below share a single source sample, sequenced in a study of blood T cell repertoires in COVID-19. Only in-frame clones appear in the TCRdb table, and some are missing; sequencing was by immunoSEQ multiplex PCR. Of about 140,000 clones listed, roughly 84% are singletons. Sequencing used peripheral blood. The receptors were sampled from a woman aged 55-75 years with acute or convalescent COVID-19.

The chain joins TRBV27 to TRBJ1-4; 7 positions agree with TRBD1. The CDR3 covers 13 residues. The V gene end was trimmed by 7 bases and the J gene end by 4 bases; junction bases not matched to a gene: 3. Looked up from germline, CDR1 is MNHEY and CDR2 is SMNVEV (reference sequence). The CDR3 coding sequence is TGTGCCAGCACAGGGGGTGGTAATGAAAAACTGTTTTTT. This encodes CASTGGGNEKLFF.

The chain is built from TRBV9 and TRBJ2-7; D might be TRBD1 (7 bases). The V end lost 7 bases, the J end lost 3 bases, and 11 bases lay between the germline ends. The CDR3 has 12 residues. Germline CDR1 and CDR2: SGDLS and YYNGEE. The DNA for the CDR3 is TGTGCCAGCGGAGGGACAGACTACGAGCAGTACTTC. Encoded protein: CASGGTDYEQYF.

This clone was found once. In DNA, the CDR3 is TGCGCCAGCAGCTTGGCCACGGACAGGGGGGAAGGCTACACCTTC. Translated, it gives CASSLATDRGEGYTF. The chain is built from TRBV5-1 and TRBJ1-2; 10 nucleotides align to TRBD1. The CDR3 sequence is 15 residues long. Germline V gene lookup returns CDR1 SGHRS and CDR2 YFSETQ. The V gene end was trimmed by 0 bases and the J gene end by 8 bases; junction bases not matched to a gene: 7.

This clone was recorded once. The CDR3 coding sequence is TGCGCCAGCAGCAGGGACTACTCCTACGAGCAGTACTTC. Translated, it gives CASSRDYSYEQYF. The chain links TRBV5-1 to TRBJ2-7, with TRBD2 identical over 7 bases. In germline, CDR1 is SGHRS, CDR2 YFSETQ. The CDR3 extends over 13 amino acids. The J segment lost 0 bases and the V segment lost 4 bases, leaving 1 base of the junction unmatched.

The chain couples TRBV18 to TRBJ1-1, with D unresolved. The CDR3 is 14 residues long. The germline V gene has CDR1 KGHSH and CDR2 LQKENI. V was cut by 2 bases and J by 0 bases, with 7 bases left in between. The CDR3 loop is CASSPAQMNTEAFF. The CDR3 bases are TGTGCCAGCTCACCAGCACAGATGAACACTGAAGCTTTCTTT. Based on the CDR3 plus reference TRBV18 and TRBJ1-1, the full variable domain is NAGVMQNPRHLVRRRGQEARLRCSPMKGHSHVYWYRQLPEEGLKFMVYLQKENIIDESGMPKERFSAEFPKEGPSILRIQQVVRGDSAAYFCASSPAQMNTEAFFGQGTRLTVV.

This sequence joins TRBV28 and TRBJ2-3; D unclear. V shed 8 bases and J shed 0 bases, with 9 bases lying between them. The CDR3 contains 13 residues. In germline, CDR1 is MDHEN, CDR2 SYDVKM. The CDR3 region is CASLSSSTDTQYF. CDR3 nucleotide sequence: TGTGCCAGCCTTTCCTCGAGCACAGATACGCAGTATTTT. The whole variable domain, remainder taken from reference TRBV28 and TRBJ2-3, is DVKVTQSSRYLVKRTGEKVFLECVQDMDHENMFWYRQDPGLGLRLIYFSYDVKMKEKGDIPEGYSVSREKKERFSLILESASTNQTSMYLCASLSSSTDTQYFGPGTRLTVL.

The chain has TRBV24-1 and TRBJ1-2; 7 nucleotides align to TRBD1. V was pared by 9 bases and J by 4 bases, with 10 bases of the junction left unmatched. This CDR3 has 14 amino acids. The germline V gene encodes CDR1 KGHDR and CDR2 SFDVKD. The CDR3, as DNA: TGTGCCACCCCACCAAGACAGGGAGGCTATGGCTACACCTTC. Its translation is CATPPRQGGYGYTF.

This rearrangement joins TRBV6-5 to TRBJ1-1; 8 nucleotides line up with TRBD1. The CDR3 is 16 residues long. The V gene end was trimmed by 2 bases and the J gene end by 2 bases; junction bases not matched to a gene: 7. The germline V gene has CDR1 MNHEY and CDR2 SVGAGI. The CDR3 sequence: CASSYTGTGRNTEAFF. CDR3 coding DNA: TGTGCCAGCAGTTACACAGGGACAGGAAGAAACACTGAAGCTTTCTTT.

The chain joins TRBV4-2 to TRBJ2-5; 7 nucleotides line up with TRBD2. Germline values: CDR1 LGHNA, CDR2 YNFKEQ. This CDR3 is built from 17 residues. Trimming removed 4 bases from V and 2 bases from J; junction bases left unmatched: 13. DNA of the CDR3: TGTGCCAGCAGCCGGGGGGGACGTCAGAGGGGTCAAGAGACCCAGTACTTC. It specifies CASSRGGRQRGQETQYF.

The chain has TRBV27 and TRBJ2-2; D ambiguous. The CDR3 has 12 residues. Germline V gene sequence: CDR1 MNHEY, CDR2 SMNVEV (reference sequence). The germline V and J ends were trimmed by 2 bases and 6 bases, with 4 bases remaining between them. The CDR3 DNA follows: TGTGCCAGCAGTTTACCAGCCGGGGAGCTGTTTTTT. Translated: CASSLPAGELFF.

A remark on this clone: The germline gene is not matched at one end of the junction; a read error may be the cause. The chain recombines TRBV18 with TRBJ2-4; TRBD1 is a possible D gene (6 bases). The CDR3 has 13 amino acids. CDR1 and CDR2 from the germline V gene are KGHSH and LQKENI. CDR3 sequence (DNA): TGTGCCAGCCCACCGGACAGCGTAAACATTCAGTACTTC. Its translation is CASPPDSVNIQYF.

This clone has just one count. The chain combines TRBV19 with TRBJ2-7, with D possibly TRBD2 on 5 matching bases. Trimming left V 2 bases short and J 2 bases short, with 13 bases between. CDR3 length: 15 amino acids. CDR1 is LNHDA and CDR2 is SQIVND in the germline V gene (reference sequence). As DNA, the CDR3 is TGTGCCAGTAGTATATTTTACAGCGGTACCTACGAGCAGTACTTC. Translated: CASSIFYSGTYEQYF.

Written as DNA, the CDR3 is TGTGCCAGCAGACGGGACATAAACACTGAAGCTTTCTTT. It codes for CASRRDINTEAFF. This chain joins TRBV2 and TRBJ1-1; the D gene is possibly TRBD1 (6 bases). The CDR3 runs to 13 residues. Germline lookup yields CDR1 SNHLY and CDR2 FYNNEI. Trimming shortened V by 6 bases and J by 2 bases, and 10 bases separated the two germline ends.

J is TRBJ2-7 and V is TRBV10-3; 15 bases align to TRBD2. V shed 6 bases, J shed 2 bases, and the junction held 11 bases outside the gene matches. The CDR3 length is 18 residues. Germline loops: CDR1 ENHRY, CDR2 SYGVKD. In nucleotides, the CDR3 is TGTGCCATCAGCGCCGGGACTAGCGGGAGGTACTCAACCTACGAGCAGTACTTC. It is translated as CAISAGTSGRYSTYEQYF.

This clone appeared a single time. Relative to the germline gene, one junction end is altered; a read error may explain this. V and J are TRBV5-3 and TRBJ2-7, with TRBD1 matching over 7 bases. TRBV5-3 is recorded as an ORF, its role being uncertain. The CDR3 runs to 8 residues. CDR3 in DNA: TGTGCCAGACACGACAGGGCCTTC. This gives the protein CARHDRAF.

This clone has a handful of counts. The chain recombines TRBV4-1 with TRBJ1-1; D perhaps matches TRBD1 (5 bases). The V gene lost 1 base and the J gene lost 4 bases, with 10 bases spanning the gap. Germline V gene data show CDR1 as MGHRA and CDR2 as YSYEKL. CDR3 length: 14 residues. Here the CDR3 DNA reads TGCGCCAGCAGCCAAGTCCTTGGGGCCACTGAAGCTTTCTTT. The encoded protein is CASSQVLGATEAFF.

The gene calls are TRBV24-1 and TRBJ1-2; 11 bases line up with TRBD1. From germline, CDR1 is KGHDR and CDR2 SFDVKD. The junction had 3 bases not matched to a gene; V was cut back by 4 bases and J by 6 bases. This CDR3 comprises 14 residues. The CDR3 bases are TGTGCCACCAGTGACCCGGGACAGGGGGATGGCTACACCTTC. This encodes CATSDPGQGDGYTF.

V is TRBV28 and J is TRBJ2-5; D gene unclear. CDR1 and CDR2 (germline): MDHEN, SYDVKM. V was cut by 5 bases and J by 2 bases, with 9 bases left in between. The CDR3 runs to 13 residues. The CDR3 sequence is CASSVQVQETQYF. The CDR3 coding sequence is TGTGCCAGCAGTGTGCAGGTTCAAGAGACCCAGTACTTC.

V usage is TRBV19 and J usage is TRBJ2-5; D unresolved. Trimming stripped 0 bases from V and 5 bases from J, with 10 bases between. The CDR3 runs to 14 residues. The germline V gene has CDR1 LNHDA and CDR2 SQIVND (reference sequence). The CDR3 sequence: CASSIDTGRETQYF. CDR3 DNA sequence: TGTGCCAGTAGTATAGATACGGGTAGGGAGACCCAGTACTTC.

In nucleotides, the CDR3 is TGTGCCAGTAAAACAGGGGACCACGAGCAGTACTTC. Translation gives CASKTGDHEQYF. The V and J genes are TRBV19 and TRBJ2-7, with 7 positions matching TRBD1. Unmatched junction bases numbered 5, after V lost 7 bases and J lost 5 bases. The CDR3 has 12 residues. CDR1 LNHDA and CDR2 SQIVND come from the germline V gene (reference sequence).

The CDR3, as DNA: TGTGCCAGCAGCTCGTCCCGGGGCTCCTACGAGCAGTACTTC. Translated: CASSSSRGSYEQYF. The V call is TRBV7-2, the J call TRBJ2-7, with D tentatively TRBD2 (5 bases). Germline assignment: CDR1 SGHTA and CDR2 FQGNSA. The CDR3 covers 14 residues. V gave up 4 bases and J gave up 0 bases, with 10 bases separating them.

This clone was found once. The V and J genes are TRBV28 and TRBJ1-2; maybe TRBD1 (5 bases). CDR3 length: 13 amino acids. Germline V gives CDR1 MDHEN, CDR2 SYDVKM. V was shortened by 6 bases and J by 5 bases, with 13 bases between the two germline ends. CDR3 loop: CASSLRAGYGYTF. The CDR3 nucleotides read TGTGCCAGCAGCCTCCGGGCAGGGTATGGCTACACCTTC.

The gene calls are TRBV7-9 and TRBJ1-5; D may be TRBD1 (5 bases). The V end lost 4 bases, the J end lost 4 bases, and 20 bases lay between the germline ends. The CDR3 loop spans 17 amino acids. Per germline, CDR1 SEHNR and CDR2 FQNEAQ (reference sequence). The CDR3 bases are TGTGCCAGCAGCTCGGACAACCCTCAGGCTTTTAATCAGCCCCAGCATTTT. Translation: CASSSDNPQAFNQPQHF.

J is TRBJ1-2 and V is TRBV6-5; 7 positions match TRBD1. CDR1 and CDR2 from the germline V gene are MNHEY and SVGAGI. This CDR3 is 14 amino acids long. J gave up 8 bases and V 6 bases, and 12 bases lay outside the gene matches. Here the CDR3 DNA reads TGTGCCAGCAGAAAAGACAGGGAAAGGGGCGGCTACACCTTC. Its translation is CASRKDRERGGYTF.

The CDR3 nucleotides are TGCGCCAGCAGCGGCGGAGGGGCAGACTACGAGCAGTACTTC. This gives the protein CASSGGGADYEQYF. The gene calls are TRBV5-1 and TRBJ2-7; D is perhaps TRBD2 (6 bases). The V gene lost 4 bases and the J gene lost 3 bases, with 14 bases spanning the gap. Looked up from germline, CDR1 is SGHRS and CDR2 is YFSETQ. This CDR3 contains 14 residues.

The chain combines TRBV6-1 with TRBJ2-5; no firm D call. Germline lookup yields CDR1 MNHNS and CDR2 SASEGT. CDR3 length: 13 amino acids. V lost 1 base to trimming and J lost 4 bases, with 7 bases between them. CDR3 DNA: TGTGCCAGCAGTGAAGTATTTTCAGAGACCCAGTACTTC. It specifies CASSEVFSETQYF.